A single sample is the source of the 17 T cell receptor beta chains below, sequenced in a study of blood T cell repertoires in COVID-19. Repertoires were generated with immunoSEQ multiplex PCR, while TCRdb's copy carries only in-frame clones and drops some. Altogether about 280,000 clones are present, nearly 90% being singletons, with the ten largest covering 1.7%. Sequencing was performed on PBMCs or T cells enriched from blood (not recorded which). The source of these receptors is a young woman with acute COVID-19.

The chain combines TRBV4-1 with TRBJ2-1; weak D call: TRBD2 (5 bases). Trimming cost V 4 bases and J 8 bases, with 18 bases left between them. In germline, CDR1 is MGHRA, CDR2 YSYEKL. The CDR3 is made up of 15 amino acids. CDR3 nucleotide sequence: TGCGCCAGCAGCCTCCCCTCGGGTGTGCGGGATGAGCAGTTCTTC. Encoded protein: CASSLPSGVRDEQFF.

The chain recombines TRBV7-3 with TRBJ1-1, with 8 bases matching TRBD1. Germline V gene lookup returns CDR1 SGHTA and CDR2 FQGTGA. The length of the CDR3 is 13 residues. With V trimmed by 5 bases and J by 8 bases, 7 bases remained unmatched. CDR3: CASSRTGWSEAFF. In DNA form, the CDR3 reads TGTGCCAGCAGCAGGACAGGGTGGTCCGAAGCTTTCTTT.

This clone showed up just a few times. The V call is TRBV19, the J call TRBJ2-3; TRBD2 is a possible D gene (5 bases). The CDR3 length is 16 residues. Looked up from germline, CDR1 is LNHDA and CDR2 is SQIVND (reference sequence). Trimming took 3 bases from V and 0 from J, leaving 13 bases between them. CDR3 bases: TGTGCCAGTAGTATCGGAGGCCGGTCTAGCACAGATACGCAGTATTTT. This translates into CASSIGGRSSTDTQYF. Full variable domain (remainder filled in from reference TRBV19 and TRBJ2-3): DGGITQSPKYLFRKEGQNVTLSCEQNLNHDAMYWYRQDPGQGLRLIYYSQIVNDFQKGDIAEGYSVSREKKESFPLTVTSAQKNPTAFYLCASSIGGRSSTDTQYFGPGTRLTVL.

V is TRBV28 and J is TRBJ2-7; D remains ambiguous. The V end was cut by 7 bases, the J end by 1 base, with 11 bases between. The germline gives CDR1 MDHEN, CDR2 SYDVKM. There are 13 residues in the CDR3. CDR3 DNA: TGTGCCAGCACCTCACCGGGTTCCTACGAGCAGTACTTC. Encoded protein: CASTSPGSYEQYF.

This chain connects TRBV7-9 to TRBJ2-2; 7 bases match TRBD2. Germline assignment: CDR1 SEHNR and CDR2 FQNEAQ (reference sequence). The CDR3 contains 15 residues. The junction had 8 bases not matched to a gene; V was cut back by 4 bases and J by 6 bases. CDR3 residues: CASSSLAVAAGELFF. DNA for the CDR3: TGTGCCAGCAGCTCCCTAGCGGTGGCGGCCGGGGAGCTGTTTTTT.

The chain recombines TRBV4-1 with TRBJ2-7; 8 nucleotides align to TRBD1. The germline V gene has CDR1 MGHRA and CDR2 YSYEKL. Trimming at V came to 5 bases and at J to 2 bases, leaving 5 bases not matched to a gene. This CDR3 contains 14 residues. The CDR3 region has the DNA TGCGCCAGCAGCTATGACAGGGGAACCTACGAGCAGTACTTC. As protein: CASSYDRGTYEQYF.

This sequence joins TRBV4-2 and TRBJ1-3; D is unresolved. The CDR3 is made up of 15 amino acids. CDR1 and CDR2 from the germline V gene are LGHNA and YNFKEQ. Trimming took off 5 bases at V and 0 bases at J, with 11 bases between the two ends. CDR3 loop: CASSDTASSGNTIYF. The CDR3 bases are TGTGCCAGCAGCGACACAGCCAGCTCTGGAAACACCATATATTTT.

The chain uses TRBV28 and TRBJ1-2; TRBD1 aligns across 12 bases. J gave up 4 bases and V 10 bases, and 13 bases lay outside the gene matches. CDR1 is MDHEN and CDR2 is SYDVKM in the germline V gene. The CDR3 length is 16 residues. CDR3 nucleotides: TGTGCCACCTCTCGTCCCGGGACAGGGGGCTCCTATGGCTACACCTTC. Encoded protein: CATSRPGTGGSYGYTF.

This clone occurred a few times. The chain links TRBV6-4 to TRBJ1-5; D is uncertain. CDR3 length equals 13 residues. CDR1 and CDR2 from the germline V gene are MRHNA and SNTAGT. V lost 0 bases, J lost 4 bases, and 4 bases lay in between. The CDR3 loop is CASSDSFNQPQHF. CDR3 nucleotides: TGTGCCAGCAGTGACTCCTTTAATCAGCCCCAGCATTTT.

This rearrangement joins TRBV5-1 to TRBJ2-5, with D possibly being TRBD2 (5 bases). Germline V gene sequence: CDR1 SGHRS, CDR2 YFSETQ. V was trimmed by 5 bases and J by 1 base, leaving 9 bases between them. The CDR3 totals 13 residues. CDR3: CASREVGQETQYF. CDR3 nucleotide sequence: TGCGCCAGCAGGGAGGTCGGCCAAGAGACCCAGTACTTC.

The chain combines TRBV7-2 with TRBJ2-5; TRBD2 is a possible D gene (5 bases). This CDR3 has 15 residues. Germline CDR1 is SGHTA and CDR2 is FQGNSA. Trimming left V 4 bases short and J 3 bases short, with 15 bases between. CDR3: CASSSRLDGEETQYF. CDR3 in DNA: TGTGCCAGCAGCTCCAGACTGGACGGGGAAGAGACCCAGTACTTC.

The chain employs TRBV24-1 and TRBJ2-3; D is perhaps TRBD2 (6 bases). V was shortened by 9 bases and J by 4 bases, with 13 bases between the two germline ends. Germline V CDR1 and CDR2: KGHDR, SFDVKD. There are 13 residues in the CDR3. The CDR3: CATSRGIADTQYF. The CDR3 nucleotides read TGTGCCACCTCCCGCGGGATCGCAGATACGCAGTATTTT.

The rearrangement joins TRBV9 to TRBJ1-5; 9 bases are shared with TRBD1. The CDR3 is made up of 15 amino acids. Germline V CDR1 and CDR2: SGDLS, YYNGEE. Trimming cost V 4 bases and J 7 bases; bases outside gene matches: 9. The CDR3 DNA is TGTGCCAGCAGCCTTACAGGGGGCGGGGGGCAGCCCCAGCATTTT. This codes for CASSLTGGGGQPQHF. Full variable domain (remainder filled in from reference TRBV9 and TRBJ1-5): DSGVTQTPKHLITATGQRVTLRCSPRSGDLSVYWYQQSLDQGLQFLIQYYNGEERAKGNILERFSAQQFPDLHSELNLSSLELGDSALYFCASSLTGGGGQPQHFGDGTRLSIL.

V usage is TRBV21-1 and J usage is TRBJ2-7; the table calls TRBD1, which could not be checked here. TRBV21-1 is described as a pseudogene. This CDR3 has 18 residues. CDR3 sequence: CASSKAGQWDPLSYEQYF. Here the CDR3 DNA reads TGTGCCAGCAGCAAAGCGGGACAGTGGGATCCTCTCTCCTACGAGCAGTACTTC.

Comment on this clone: Other DNA variants within this sample encode the same CDR3. V is TRBV29-1 and J is TRBJ1-1; possibly TRBD1 for D (5 bases). This CDR3 contains 13 residues. Between the trimmed V and J ends, which lost 5 bases and 0 bases, there was a span of 10 bases. Germline lookup yields CDR1 SQVTM and CDR2 ANQGSEA. The CDR3 nucleotides are TGCAGCGTTCAGGGAAGAATGAACACTGAAGCTTTCTTT. This gives the protein CSVQGRMNTEAFF.

The chain recombines TRBV18 with TRBJ2-5; D is perhaps TRBD1 (6 bases). This CDR3 has 15 residues. Germline lookup yields CDR1 KGHSH and CDR2 LQKENI. Between the trimmed V and J ends, which lost 4 bases and 1 base, there was a span of 13 bases. CDR3 region: CASSQQGTPQETQYF. CDR3 coding DNA: TGTGCCAGCTCACAACAGGGTACCCCCCAAGAGACCCAGTACTTC.

This chain uses TRBV19 with TRBJ1-5, with TRBD1 as a possible D gene (6 bases). The CDR3 length is 15 residues. V gave up 7 bases and J gave up 3 bases, with 16 bases separating them. Per the germline V gene, CDR1 is LNHDA and CDR2 is SQIVND (reference sequence). The CDR3 DNA sequence: TGTGCCAGTAACCTAAGACAGGATTCCAATCAGCCCCAGCATTTT. Encoded protein: CASNLRQDSNQPQHF.